This T cell receptor (beta chain) derives from a study of shared clonotypes between healthy human individuals. Study summary: Donors, aged 18 to 49, were a couple of women and three men.

CD45RO negativity and positive selection for CCR7 defined naive CD8 cells, a population that excluded terminally differentiated effector memory CD45RA+ cells. This clone was detected only a few times. For each subset, genomic DNA was distributed in equal portions over several immunoSEQ plates. Repertoires were generated with immunoSEQ multiplex PCR, while TCRdb's copy carries only in-frame clones and drops some. The table lists about 680,000 clones, roughly 94% of them singletons. V dropped 7 bases and J dropped 8 bases, with 9 bases sitting between them. Germline V gives CDR1 SNHLY, CDR2 FYNNEI. The CDR3 is 11 residues long.

Sequencing was carried out using naive CD8+ T cells sorted from blood. The TCR comes from a man younger than 45 in good health. The chain combines TRBV2 with TRBJ2-1, with D unresolved. DNA for the CDR3: TGTGCCAGCACGGTTATGGATGAGCAGTTCTTC. It yields the protein CASTVMDEQFF.